Listed here is a single T cell receptor (beta chain). The data were taken from a study of blood T cell repertoires in COVID-19. Study information: The analysed material was cDNA or gDNA that came from T cells, B-cell-depleted T cells, or PBMCs.

TCRdb's copy holds only in-frame clones and misses some; the assay was immunoSEQ multiplex PCR. Here the sample spans 25,000 to 40,000 clones, approximately 85% being singletons. The CDR3 totals 14 residues. The V gene's germline CDR1 is KGHSH and CDR2 LQKENI. The V and J ends lost 3 bases and 0 bases respectively, with 5 bases between them. This chain connects TRBV18 to TRBJ1-4; D is ambiguous. The sequence was collected from a human donor in a cohort sampled during active COVID-19. Sequencing was done on a sample of peripheral blood. The CDR3 here is CASSPRATNEKLFF. The CDR3 bases are TGTGCCAGCTCACCGAGGGCAACTAATGAAAAACTGTTTTTT.